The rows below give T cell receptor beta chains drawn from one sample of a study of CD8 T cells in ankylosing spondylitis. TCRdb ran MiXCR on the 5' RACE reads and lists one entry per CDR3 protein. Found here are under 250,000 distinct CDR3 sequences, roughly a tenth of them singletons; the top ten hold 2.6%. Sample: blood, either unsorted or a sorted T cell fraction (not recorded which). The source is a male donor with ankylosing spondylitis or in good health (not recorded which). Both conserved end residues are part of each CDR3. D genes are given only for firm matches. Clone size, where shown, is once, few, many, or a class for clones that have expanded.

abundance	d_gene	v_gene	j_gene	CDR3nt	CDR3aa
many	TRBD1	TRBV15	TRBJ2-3	TGTGCCACCAGCAGTGATGGCCCCCGGGGGACAGGATTCACAGATACGCAGTATTTT	CATSSDGPRGTGFTDTQYF
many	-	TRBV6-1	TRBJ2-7	TGTGCCAGCAGCGAGCAGGGTTGGGACGAGCAGTACTTC	CASSEQGWDEQYF
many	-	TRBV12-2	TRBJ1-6	TGTGCAAGTCGCTTTGGGCCCTCTGGGGAACCCCTCCACTTT	CASRFGPSGEPLHF
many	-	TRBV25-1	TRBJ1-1	TGTGCCAGCAGTGAATGGGGGTCGGGTGAAAACACTGAAGCTTTCTTT	CASSEWGSGENTEAFF
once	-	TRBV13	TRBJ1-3	TGTGCCAGCAGCTTAGGCCCCCGCGGAAACACCATATATTTT	CASSLGPRGNTIYF
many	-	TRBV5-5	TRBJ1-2	TGTGCCAGCAGCTTGGCTACAGTCTATGGCTACACCTTC	CASSLATVYGYTF
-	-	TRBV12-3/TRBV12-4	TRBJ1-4	TGTGCCAGCAGTTCCACTATACTTTCGCGTGCAACTAATGAAAAACTGTTTTTT	CASSSTILSRATNEKLFF
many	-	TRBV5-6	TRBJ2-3	TGTGCCAGCAGCTCCCCCGGGGATGGGACAGATACGCAGTATTTT	CASSSPGDGTDTQYF
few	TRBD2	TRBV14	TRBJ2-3	TGTGCCAGCAGCCAAGGGGCGCGGGGGAGATTGGATACGCAGTATTTT	CASSQGARGRLDTQYF
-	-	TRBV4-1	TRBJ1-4	TGCGCCAGCAGCCAAGTACTCTGGAGGCTGGGTAGGAATGAAAAACTGTTTTTT	CASSQVLWRLGRNEKLFF
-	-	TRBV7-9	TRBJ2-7	TGTGCCAGCAGCACACAGTCTCAGTACGAGCAGTACTTC	CASSTQSQYEQYF
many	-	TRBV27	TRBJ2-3	TGTGCCAGCAGTTGGGTAGCAGGGTCAACAGATACGCAGTATTTT	CASSWVAGSTDTQYF
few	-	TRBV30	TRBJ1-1	TGTGCCTGGACTGCCCCCGGAGGCACTGAAGCTTTCTTT	CAWTAPGGTEAFF
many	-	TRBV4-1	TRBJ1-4	TGCGCCAGCAGCCAAGAACAAGTCACAGGGAGGAAACTGTTTTTT	CASSQEQVTGRKLFF
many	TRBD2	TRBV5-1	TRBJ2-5	TGCGCCAGCAGCCTCGGACTAGAAGAGACCCAGTACTTC	CASSLGLEETQYF
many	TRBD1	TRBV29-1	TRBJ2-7	TGCAGCGTTGGGGACAGGGGGTTTGAGCAGTACTTC	CSVGDRGFEQYF
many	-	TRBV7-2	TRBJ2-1	TGTGCCAGCAGCTTTGGGCATGAGCAGTTCTTC	CASSFGHEQFF
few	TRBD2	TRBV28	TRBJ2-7	TGTGCCAGCAGTTTATCATCTAGCGGATCCTACGAGCAGTACTTC	CASSLSSSGSYEQYF
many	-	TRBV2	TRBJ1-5	TGTGCCAGCAGGGGTCCGATGGGCAATCAGCCCCAGCATTTT	CASRGPMGNQPQHF
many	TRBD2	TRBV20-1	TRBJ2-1	TGCAGTGCTAGAGGTTCTAGCGGGAGGGGTGAGCAGTTCTTC	CSARGSSGRGEQFF
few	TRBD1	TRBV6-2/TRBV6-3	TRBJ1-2	TGTGCCAGCAAGGATCCGGGACAGGGCACATATGGCTACACCTTC	CASKDPGQGTYGYTF
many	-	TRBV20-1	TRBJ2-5	TGCAGTGCTACGGGCCCGTGGGAGACCCAGTACTTC	CSATGPWETQYF
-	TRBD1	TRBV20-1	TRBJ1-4	TGCAGTGCCAGACAGGGGGACGGGACTAATGAAAAACTGTTTTTT	CSARQGDGTNEKLFF
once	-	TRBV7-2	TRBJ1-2	TGTGCCAGCAACCTCGACGGGAACTATGGCTACACCTTC	CASNLDGNYGYTF
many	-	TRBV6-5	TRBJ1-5	TGTGCCAGCAGTTACGTCCTTATAGAGCATCAGCCCCAGCATTTT	CASSYVLIEHQPQHF
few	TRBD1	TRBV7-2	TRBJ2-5	TGTGCCAGCAGCGCGGACAGGTCTCGTGAGACCCAGTACTTC	CASSADRSRETQYF
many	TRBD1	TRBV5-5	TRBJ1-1	TGTGCCAGCAGCCAGCTCGGGGGACAGGGCACTGAAGCTTTCTTT	CASSQLGGQGTEAFF
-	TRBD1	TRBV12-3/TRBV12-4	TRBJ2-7	TGTGCCAGCAGTCAAACCGGGACAGGGTCCCACGAGCAGTACTTC	CASSQTGTGSHEQYF
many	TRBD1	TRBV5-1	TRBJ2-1	TGCGCCAGCAGCCACCGGGACAGGGGAGGTGAGCAGTTCTTC	CASSHRDRGGEQFF
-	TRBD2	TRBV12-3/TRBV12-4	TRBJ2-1	TGTGCCAGCATGAATTCGGGACTAGAACGTGTCAGTGAGCAGTTCTTC	CASMNSGLERVSEQFF
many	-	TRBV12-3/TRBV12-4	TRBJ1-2	TGTGCCAGCAGTGTACAAGGCGGCTACACCTTC	CASSVQGGYTF
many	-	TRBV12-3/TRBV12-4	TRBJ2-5	TGTGCCAGCAGTTTAAACTTCGAAGAGACCCAGTACTTC	CASSLNFEETQYF
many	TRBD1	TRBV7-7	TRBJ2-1	TGTGCCAGCAGCTTAATCGGGACAGGTCGCAATGAGCAGTTCTTC	CASSLIGTGRNEQFF
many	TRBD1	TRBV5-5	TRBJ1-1	TGTGCCAGCAGCTTGGCTCGAGGACAGGGGAACACTGAAGCTTTCTTT	CASSLARGQGNTEAFF
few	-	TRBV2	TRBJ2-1	TGTGCCAGCACCGAGACCATTTTTTCGAGGAGGGATGAGCAGTTCTTC	CASTETIFSRRDEQFF
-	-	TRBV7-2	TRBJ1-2	TGTGCCAGCAGCTCAGCCGGCCAAGGCTACACCTTC	CASSSAGQGYTF
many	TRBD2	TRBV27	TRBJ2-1	TGTGCCAGCAGTTTGGCGGGGCTAGCGGGAGGTGAGCAGTTCTTC	CASSLAGLAGGEQFF
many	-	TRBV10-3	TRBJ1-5	TGTGCCATCAGTGCAGTTAGCAATCAGCCCCAGCATTTT	CAISAVSNQPQHF
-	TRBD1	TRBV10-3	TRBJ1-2	TGTGCCACCATACCCGGGACAGGGGACTATGGCAACACCTTC	CATIPGTGDYGNTF
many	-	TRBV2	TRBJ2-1	TGTGCCAGCAGTCAGAAAAATGAGCAGTTCTTC	CASSQKNEQFF
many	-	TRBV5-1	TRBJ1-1	TGCGCCAGCAGCTCGGTTGAGGGAATGAACACTGAAGCTTTCTTT	CASSSVEGMNTEAFF
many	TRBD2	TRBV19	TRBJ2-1	TGTGCCAGTAGTATGCTAGCGGGAGTCTATGAGCAGTTCTTC	CASSMLAGVYEQFF
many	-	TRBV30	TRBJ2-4	TGTGCCTGGAGTGTACTAGCCGCCAAAAACATTCAGTACTTC	CAWSVLAAKNIQYF
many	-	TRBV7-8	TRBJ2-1	TGTGCCAGCAGCCTCGGGGCGAGATTCAATGAGCAGTTCTTC	CASSLGARFNEQFF
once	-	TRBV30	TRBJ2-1	TGTGCCTGGAGTGTAGGCCAGGGGATTAGTGAGCAGTTCTTC	CAWSVGQGISEQFF
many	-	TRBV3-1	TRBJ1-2	TGTGCCAGCAGCCCCTCAGGGATCATCTACACCTTC	CASSPSGIIYTF
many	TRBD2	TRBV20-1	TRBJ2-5	TGCAGTGCTCCCCTTCTTAGCGGGGGAGAGACCCAGTACTTC	CSAPLLSGGETQYF
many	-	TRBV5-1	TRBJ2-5	TGCGCCAGCAGCTTGGCCTCGGGGATGGGCGTCGGCCGCGAGACCCAGTACTTC	CASSLASGMGVGRETQYF
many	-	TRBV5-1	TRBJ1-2	TGCGCCAGCAGCTTGGAACAGAGATATGGCTACACCTTT	CASSLEQRYGYTF
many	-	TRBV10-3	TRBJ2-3	TGTGCCATCAGTGAGTCGATCGATCGGTGGGAGGAGAGTAGCACAGATACGCAGTATTTT	CAISESIDRWEESSTDTQYF
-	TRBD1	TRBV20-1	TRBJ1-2	TGCAGTGCTAGGGGACAGTTAAACTATGGCTACACCTTC	CSARGQLNYGYTF
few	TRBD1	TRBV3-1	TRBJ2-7	TGTGCCAGCAGCCCGGGACAGGCTGGAGCAGAGGAGCAGTACTTC	CASSPGQAGAEEQYF